A single sample gave rise to the 23 T cell receptor beta chains below, sequenced in a study of siplizumab effects on memory and regulatory T cells. TCRdb's table, derived via immunoSEQ multiplex PCR, lists solely in-frame clones and lacks some. The table has 55,000 to 80,000 clones, roughly 85% seen once. Material for sequencing was memory CD4+ T cells sorted from blood. These receptors were collected from a human donor in good health.

The CDR3: CASLAENYEQYF. The CDR3 nucleotides are TGTGCCTCTCTGGCCGAGAATTACGAGCAGTACTTC. This chain links TRBV10-3 with TRBJ2-7; D ambiguous. The CDR3 runs to 12 residues. CDR1 and CDR2 from the germline V gene are ENHRY and SYGVKD. Trimming pared 11 bases from V and 4 bases from J, leaving 15 bases between.

The V call is TRBV19, the J call TRBJ1-2, with TRBD1 identical over 8 bases. The CDR3 is 13 residues long. CDR1 and CDR2 (germline): LNHDA, SQIVND (reference sequence). Germline trimming cut 7 bases from V and 4 bases from J; bases unmatched to any gene: 5. CDR3 in amino acids: CASTWTGSYGYTF. DNA of the CDR3: TGTGCCAGTACTTGGACAGGGAGCTATGGCTACACCTTC.

CDR3 coding DNA: TGTGCCAGCAGCCTCCAACCCGGGACAGGAAGGGAGCAGTACTTC. Protein: CASSLQPGTGREQYF. The V gene is TRBV7-3, the J gene TRBJ2-7, with 8 bases identical to TRBD1. CDR1 is SGHTA and CDR2 is FQGTGA in the germline V gene. The CDR3 totals 15 residues. V was pared by 5 bases and J by 7 bases, with 13 bases of the junction left unmatched.

The rearrangement uses TRBV30 and TRBJ1-4, with D hard to call. Germline V gene sequence: CDR1 GTSNPN, CDR2 SVGIG (reference sequence). CDR3 length: 13 residues. V lost 4 bases and J lost 5, with 11 bases in between. Written as DNA, the CDR3 is TGTGCCTGGACTGCTGACAACAATGAAAAACTGTTTTTT. The encoded protein is CAWTADNNEKLFF.

The chain recombines TRBV19 with TRBJ1-5, with D perhaps matching TRBD1 (6 bases). Germline loops: CDR1 LNHDA, CDR2 SQIVND (reference sequence). CDR3 length equals 14 residues. V lost 3 bases to trimming and J lost 4 bases, with 10 bases between them. CDR3 in amino acids: CASSIQQGNQPQHF. The CDR3 bases are TGTGCCAGTAGTATTCAACAGGGTAATCAGCCCCAGCATTTT.

The count of this clone is one. The V call is TRBV2, the J call TRBJ2-5; D is unclear. The V gene's germline CDR1 is SNHLY and CDR2 FYNNEI. Trimming pared 3 bases from V and 4 bases from J, leaving 3 bases between. The CDR3 spans 11 residues. CDR3 in DNA: TGTGCCAGCAGTGAGCTAGAGACCCAGTACTTC. Translating gives CASSELETQYF.

This clone showed up just a few times. The chain employs TRBV5-1 and TRBJ1-1; TRBD1 matches 8 bases. J was trimmed by 7 bases and V by 4 bases; bases with no gene match: 6. The CDR3 runs 13 residues. Germline V gene data show CDR1 as SGHRS and CDR2 as YFSETQ. For the CDR3, the DNA is TGCGCCAGCAGCCCTCCGGGACAGGTTGAAGCTTTCTTT. This translates into CASSPPGQVEAFF.

This chain joins TRBV11-2 and TRBJ2-4; D is uncertain. Germline values: CDR1 SGHAT, CDR2 FQNNGV. Trimming cost V 0 bases and J 5 bases, with 5 bases left between them. CDR3 length: 13 amino acids. This CDR3 reads CASSLDRQNIQYF. CDR3 DNA: TGTGCCAGCAGCTTAGATCGCCAAAACATTCAGTACTTC.

This clone has just a few counts. The CDR3 bases are TGTGCCAGCAGCGTAACCTCTCTAGCGGGGGGCGGGAATGAGCAGTTCTTC. As protein: CASSVTSLAGGGNEQFF. This sequence joins TRBV9 and TRBJ2-1, with TRBD2 identical over 11 bases. Unmatched junction bases numbered 10, after V lost 1 base and J lost 7 bases. Germline CDR1 SGDLS, CDR2 YYNGEE. CDR3 size: 17 residues.

This clone turned up a few times. The gene calls are TRBV19 and TRBJ1-1; D ambiguous. There are 13 residues in the CDR3. The V and J ends lost 7 bases and 4 bases respectively, with 13 bases between them. Germline V gene data show CDR1 as LNHDA and CDR2 as SQIVND (reference sequence). CDR3 residues: CASMEEGSTEAFF. Written as DNA, the CDR3 is TGTGCCAGTATGGAGGAGGGTAGCACTGAAGCTTTCTTT.

This CDR3 is CASSGRQTYYGYTF. CDR3 sequence (DNA): TGTGCCAGCAGTGGTAGACAGACCTACTATGGCTACACCTTC. The chain links TRBV6-5 to TRBJ1-2; D is possibly TRBD1 (5 bases). The ends were cut back, 5 bases at V and 3 bases at J, with 13 bases in the middle. The CDR3 length is 14 residues. Germline lookup yields CDR1 MNHEY and CDR2 SVGAGI.

The V call is TRBV5-1, the J call TRBJ2-3, with D tentatively TRBD1 (5 bases). V lost 0 bases to trimming and J lost 2 bases, with 7 bases between them. The CDR3 sequence is 14 residues long. Germline V CDR1 and CDR2: SGHRS, YFSETQ. The CDR3 loop is CASSLEGATDTQYF. The CDR3 DNA reads TGCGCCAGCAGCTTGGAAGGGGCCACAGATACGCAGTATTTT.

In this sample, this clone turned up a few times. V usage is TRBV2 and J usage is TRBJ2-7; tentatively, D is TRBD2 (5 bases). The CDR3 is 13 amino acids. Germline CDR1 SNHLY, CDR2 FYNNEI. Trimming took off 5 bases at V and 6 bases at J, with 14 bases between the two ends. The CDR3 loop reads CASSPPLAREQYF. The CDR3, as DNA: TGTGCCAGCAGTCCTCCTCTAGCTCGCGAGCAGTACTTC. The whole variable domain, filled in from reference TRBV2 and TRBJ2-7, reads EPEVTQTPSHQVTQMGQEVILRCVPISNHLYFYWYRQILGQKVEFLVSFYNNEISEKSEIFDDQFSVERPDGSNFTLKIRSTKLEDSAMYFCASSPPLAREQYFGPGTRLTVT.

This clone was observed a few times. This chain joins TRBV9 and TRBJ1-1, with 10 positions matching TRBD1. The V gene's germline CDR1 is SGDLS and CDR2 YYNGEE. V shed 4 bases and J 6 bases; nucleotides not matched to a gene: 6. This CDR3 is built from 14 residues. The CDR3 sequence: CASSKRQGASEAFF. The CDR3 bases are TGTGCCAGCAGCAAAAGACAGGGGGCCTCTGAAGCTTTCTTT.

The J gene is TRBJ1-4, the V gene TRBV4-2; 10 nucleotides line up with TRBD1. CDR1 is LGHNA and CDR2 is YNFKEQ in the germline V gene. Losses at the gene ends were 3 bases for V and 1 base for J; bases not matched to a gene: 2. This CDR3 is 16 amino acids long. The CDR3 sequence is CASSQGQGKTNEKLFF. Here the CDR3 DNA reads TGTGCCAGCAGCCAGGGACAGGGGAAAACTAATGAAAAACTGTTTTTT.

The V gene is TRBV28, the J gene TRBJ2-7; D remains unclear. Trimming pared 6 bases from V and 0 bases from J, leaving 15 bases between. Germline V gene sequence: CDR1 MDHEN, CDR2 SYDVKM. The CDR3 covers 15 residues. CDR3 in amino acids: CASSLFGHTSYEQYF. In DNA, the CDR3 is TGTGCCAGCAGCCTTTTCGGGCATACCTCCTACGAGCAGTACTTC.

There are a few counts of this clone. The gene calls are TRBV6-4 and TRBJ1-2, with D unresolved. Germline V gives CDR1 MRHNA, CDR2 SNTAGT. The CDR3 is 13 residues long. Trimming removed 0 bases at V and 8 bases at J, with 10 bases between. CDR3 in amino acids: CASSDSYGVGYTF. The CDR3 DNA reads as TGTGCCAGCAGTGACTCGTACGGGGTAGGCTACACCTTC.

This clone was counted a few times. This chain links TRBV11-3 with TRBJ1-1, with a possible D match to TRBD1 (6 bases). Looked up from germline, CDR1 is SGHNT and CDR2 is YENEEA. V was clipped by 5 bases and J by 1 base, with 14 bases between them. CDR3 length: 15 residues. The CDR3 spells CASSNAGASNTEAFF. Here the CDR3 DNA reads TGTGCCAGCAGCAACGCAGGGGCGTCGAACACTGAAGCTTTCTTT.

The genes are TRBV28 and TRBJ2-5; the D gene is possibly TRBD2 (6 bases). The V gene's germline CDR1 is MDHEN and CDR2 SYDVKM. CDR3 length: 15 amino acids. Between the trimmed V and J ends, which lost 6 bases and 0 bases, there was a span of 14 bases. This chain's CDR3 is CASRGGRGNQETQYF. The CDR3 DNA follows: TGTGCCAGCAGGGGGGGACGGGGGAACCAAGAGACCCAGTACTTC.

The J gene is TRBJ2-3, the V gene TRBV15; 7 bases are shared with TRBD1. Germline CDR1 LNHNV, CDR2 YYDKDF (reference sequence). V trimming: 8 bases; J trimming: 10 bases; junction bases outside the gene matches: 12. The CDR3 is 13 residues long. The CDR3 here is CATGGQVETAQYF. The CDR3 region has the DNA TGTGCCACCGGAGGACAGGTCGAAACTGCGCAGTATTTT.

The chain uses TRBV29-1 and TRBJ2-5; 8 bases match TRBD2. The CDR3 contains 15 residues. CDR1 is SQVTM, CDR2 ANQGSEA, per germline. V lost 4 bases, J lost 2 bases, and 9 bases stayed unmatched. This chain's CDR3 is CSVGGAGGYQETQYF. The DNA of the CDR3 is TGCAGCGTTGGAGGTGCGGGGGGATATCAAGAGACCCAGTACTTC.

This clone was recorded once. This chain uses TRBV19 with TRBJ2-5, with a tentative D call TRBD1 (6 bases). V dropped 3 bases and J dropped 5 bases, with 10 bases sitting between them. This CDR3 region has 13 residues. The germline V gene has CDR1 LNHDA and CDR2 SQIVND (reference sequence). In DNA, the CDR3 is TGTGCCAGTAGTATGGCAGGGGACGAGACCCAGTACTTC. Amino acid sequence: CASSMAGDETQYF.

The rearrangement uses TRBV9 and TRBJ1-3; unclear D gene. This CDR3 has 17 residues. Germline V CDR1 and CDR2: SGDLS, YYNGEE. V lost 0 bases and J 0 bases, leaving 13 bases between the germline ends. CDR3 sequence (DNA): TGTGCCAGCAGCGTAGGGAGGGCCTCGAGCTCTGGAAACACCATATATTTT. This encodes CASSVGRASSSGNTIYF. Drawing the rest from reference TRBV9 and TRBJ1-3, the complete variable domain is DSGVTQTPKHLITATGQRVTLRCSPRSGDLSVYWYQQSLDQGLQFLIQYYNGEERAKGNILERFSAQQFPDLHSELNLSSLELGDSALYFCASSVGRASSSGNTIYFGEGSWLTVV.